This TCR beta chain was identified in a study of CD8+ T cells in alopecia areata. About this clone itself: Its target is unknown. Other DNA sequences in this sample translate to the same CDR3.

Trimming shortened V by 2 bases and J by 2 bases, and 6 bases separated the two germline ends. Germline CDR1 SQVTM, CDR2 ANQGSEA. The CDR3 spans 12 residues. Following RNA extraction, reverse transcription yielded cDNA that acted as the sequencing template. Using immunoSEQ multiplex PCR, the repertoire was profiled, and TCRdb retains in-frame clones only, with some absent. The top ten clones hold around 0.44% of a sample with about 200,000 clones, about three fifths of them seen once. Findings and limits, study-wide: Lesional scalp, especially alopecia totalis/universalis, showed higher clonality than normal scalp.

The TCR sequence derives from a human donor with alopecia areata. The sequencing here drew on CD4+ T cells sorted from blood, taken at week 0. V and J are TRBV29-1 and TRBJ1-1; D remains unclear. This chain's CDR3 is CSVERINTEAFF. CDR3 coding DNA: TGCAGCGTTGAACGGATTAACACTGAAGCTTTCTTT.